These 3 T cell receptor beta chains came from one sample sequenced in a study of CD8 T cells in ankylosing spondylitis. Notes on the study in general: A motif in TCR beta, a set of several highly homologous variants, appeared characteristic of ankylosing spondylitis blood.

Via MiXCR, TCRdb re-called the 5' RACE reads, giving one row per CDR3 protein. The repertoire holds 700,000 to 850,000 distinct CDR3 sequences, with roughly 12% as singletons. No antigens are known for them. The sample consisted of blood, either unsorted or a sorted T cell fraction (not recorded which). The receptors originated from a male donor with ankylosing spondylitis.

As regards this clonotype: Mismatch with germline at one junction end may stem from a read error. The chain recombines TRBV20-1 with TRBJ2-2; D is undetermined. The CDR3 runs to 15 residues. Germline loops: CDR1 DFQATT, CDR2 SNEGSKA (reference sequence). The CDR3 region has the DNA TGCTGTGCTAGAAGGCGGACCGCGAACACCGGGGAGCTGTTTTTT. Protein sequence: CCARRRTANTGELFF.

CDR3 loop: CASSLWGIGQPQHF. The CDR3 bases are TGTGCCAGCAGCTTATGGGGGATCGGTCAGCCCCAGCATTTT. The chain has TRBV7-2 and TRBJ1-5; a possible D gene is TRBD1 (5 bases). This CDR3 spans 14 amino acids. V dropped 2 bases and J dropped 6 bases, with 11 bases sitting between them. Germline lookup yields CDR1 SGHTA and CDR2 FQGNSA.

This clonotype has just a few counts. The chain is built from TRBV5-1 and TRBJ2-1, with 11 bases matching TRBD2. With V trimmed by 1 base and J by 0 bases, 9 bases remained unmatched. This CDR3 is built from 19 residues. Per the germline V gene, CDR1 is SGHRS and CDR2 is YFSETQ. The DNA of the CDR3 is TGCGCCAGCAGCTTGTCTAGCGGGGGGTCTCCTTACTCCTACAATGAGCAGTTCTTC. It codes for CASSLSSGGSPYSYNEQFF.